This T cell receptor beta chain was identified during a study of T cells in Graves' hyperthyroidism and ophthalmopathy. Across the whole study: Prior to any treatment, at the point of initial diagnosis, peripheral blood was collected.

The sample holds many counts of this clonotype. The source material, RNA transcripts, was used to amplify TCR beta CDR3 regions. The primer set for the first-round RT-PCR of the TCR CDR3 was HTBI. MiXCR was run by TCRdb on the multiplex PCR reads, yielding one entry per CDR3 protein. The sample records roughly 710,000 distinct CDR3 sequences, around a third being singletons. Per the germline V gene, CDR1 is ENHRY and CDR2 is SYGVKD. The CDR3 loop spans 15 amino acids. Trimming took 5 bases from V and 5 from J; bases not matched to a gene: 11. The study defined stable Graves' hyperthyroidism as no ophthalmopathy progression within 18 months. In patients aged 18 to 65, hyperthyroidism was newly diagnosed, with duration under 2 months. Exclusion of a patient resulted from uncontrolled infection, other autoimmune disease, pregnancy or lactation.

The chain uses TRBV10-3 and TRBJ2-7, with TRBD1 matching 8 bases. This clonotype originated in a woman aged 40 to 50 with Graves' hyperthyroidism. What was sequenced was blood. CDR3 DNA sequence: TGTGCCATCAGTAAAAGGACAGGGACATCCAACGAGCAGTACTTC. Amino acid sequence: CAISKRTGTSNEQYF.